This T cell receptor (beta chain) was profiled in a study of control samples from healthy donors and cancer patients. The repertoire was sequenced with immunoSEQ multiplex PCR; TCRdb's copy has only in-frame clones and lacks some. The sample records about 410,000 clones, over 75% being singletons. Germline values: CDR1 MNHNS, CDR2 SASEGT. J was trimmed by 0 bases and V by 2 bases; bases with no gene match: 13. This CDR3 is built from 19 residues. The J gene is TRBJ2-4, the V gene TRBV6-1; TRBD2 aligns across 7 bases. The sequence came from a man aged 40-55 years with head and neck cancer. Material for sequencing was PBMCs. The CDR3 DNA sequence: TGTGCCAGCAGTGAATGGGGGGGACGACGCTCCCTAGCCAAAAACATTCAGTACTTC. It specifies CASSEWGGRRSLAKNIQYF.